This T cell receptor (beta chain) was sequenced in a study of blood T cell repertoires in COVID-19. Study context: The United States, Italy and Spain provided the acute and convalescent COVID-19 samples.

The Seattle site enrolled patients during active infection and followed them longitudinally. V shed 0 bases and J shed 7 bases, with 14 bases lying between them. The germline CDR1 and CDR2 sequences are SGHRS and YFSETQ. CDR3 length: 14 residues. Measured with immunoSEQ multiplex PCR; TCRdb has only the in-frame clones, and not every one. The table lists 540,000 or so clones, 85% to 90% of them singletons. V is TRBV5-1 and J is TRBJ2-7; TRBD2 is a possible D gene (6 bases). Specimen: peripheral blood. This receptor was obtained from a woman between 45 and 65 years old with COVID-19, enrolled during active disease. As DNA, the CDR3 is TGCGCCAGCAGCTTGGCGTCTAGCGCGAGGGAGCAGTACTTC. Residues: CASSLASSAREQYF. Supplemented by reference TRBV5-1 and TRBJ2-7, the full variable domain reads KAGVTQTPRYLIKTRGQQVTLSCSPISGHRSVSWYQQTPGQGLQFLFEYFSETQRNKGNFPGRFSGRQFSNSRSEMNVSTLELGDSALYLCASSLASSAREQYFGPGTRLTVT.